This TCR beta chain was obtained from a study of vaccination effects on CD4 cells after COVID-19. The germline V and J ends were trimmed by 1 base and 8 bases, with 14 bases remaining between them. Germline V gene data show CDR1 as SGHNT and CDR2 as YENEEA. The CDR3 spans 15 residues. As to this clone: The antigen is undetermined.

The study's findings and limits: Infection- and vaccine-induced clones contracted markedly late after vaccination.

Sequencing followed a ViraFEST assay step that expanded antigen-specific CD4+ T cells with viral peptide pools. Following 10 days of culture, CD4+ T cells were isolated. It was between March and December 2020 that the person had a SARS-CoV-2 infection confirmed by PCR. The researchers cultured around 2 million PBMC per well with 9.5 to 10 IU/ml IL-2 and about 10 ug/ml peptides. Profiling relied on immunoSEQ multiplex PCR, and the TCRdb table lists in-frame clones only, not all of them. Here the sample spans tens of thousands of clones, approximately 73% being singletons. Source: CD4+ T cells from PBMCs cultured with a peptide pool, taken before COVID-19 vaccination. This clonotype originated in a human donor who had a prior SARS-CoV-2 infection. This sequence joins TRBV11-3 and TRBJ1-4; the D gene is possibly TRBD1 (6 bases). CDR3 sequence: CASSLGVQGDEKLFF. The CDR3 DNA reads TGTGCCAGCAGCTTAGGGGTACAGGGAGACGAAAAACTGTTTTTT.